Measured by frequency, the clone carrying this T cell receptor beta chain is medium-sized (0.01 to 0.1%). Antigen specificity is unknown. Multiplex touch-down PCR amplified TRB using TRB-A and TRB-B pools in one tube. TCRdb reanalyzed the multiplex PCR reads and collapses them to one entry per CDR3 protein, without DNA. This specimen shows about 5,000 distinct CDR3 sequences; the ten leading clones hold around 18%. This sample is part of a study of T cell clusters in autoimmune cytopenias. The study's findings and limits: Functional roles of the in silico T cell clusters still await experimental validation. TRB repertoire shifts in secondary cytopenia and chronic lymphocytic leukemia mostly reflected lymphoma, not autoimmunity. Healthy donors had approximately 3.3-fold more exclusive TRB clusters than active autoimmune hepatitis patients.

The CDR3 contains 15 residues. CDR1 is MNHEY and CDR2 is SMNVEV in the germline V gene (reference sequence). Roughly 40,000 genome equivalents of blood DNA were amplified for TRB. These data were also reused for a study on T cell repertoires in aging, cancer and after chemotherapy. That source notes: These repertoire data do not allow conclusions about immunological memory after chemotherapy.

The receptor was derived from a human donor in good health. V gene TRBV27 combines with J gene TRBJ1-2; TCRdb gives TRBD1 as the D gene, but with no DNA this cannot be confirmed. The sequenced sample consisted of peripheral blood. CDR3 sequence: CASSLSSTGTYGYTF.